These T cell receptor beta chains were read from a single sample in a study of spatial heterogeneity in lung cancer. Each CDR3 protein gets one entry after TCRdb re-called the 5' RACE reads with MiXCR. The sample contains around 87,000 distinct CDR3 sequences, approximately 12% of which appear only once. Material: PBMCs, obtained at surgery. All receptors derive from a male donor with early-stage non-small cell lung cancer. Each CDR3 is given without its conserved first and last residue.

j_call v_call cdr3_aa
TRBJ2-7 TRBV10-3 AIGGGPYEQY
TRBJ2-3 TRBV24-1 ATSHPGADTQY
TRBJ2-7 TRBV7-9 ASSLSTGTYEQY
TRBJ1-1 TRBV7-8 ASSPGTGSMNTEAF
TRBJ1-1 TRBV18 ASSPPSMNTEAF
TRBJ2-3 TRBV25-1 ASSGRGDYPKGDTQY
TRBJ2-2 TRBV7-8 ASRPDEGRYTGELF
TRBJ1-2 TRBV28 ASSLIGHRTGYGYT
TRBJ1-2 TRBV20-1 SASGRTYGYT
TRBJ2-1 TRBV6-2/TRBV6-3 ASSDRAGVHNEQF
TRBJ2-2 TRBV6-1 ASSRDFSNTGELF
TRBJ2-7 TRBV24-1 ATRAALSGSYEQY
TRBJ1-1 TRBV3-1 ASSQYSDTEAF
TRBJ2-5 TRBV28 ASRGRVDLETQY
TRBJ1-5 TRBV19 ASAAASLPNQPQH
TRBJ2-5 TRBV5-4 ASRRGLAGNQETQY
TRBJ2-2 TRBV9 ASSVAQGITGELF
TRBJ1-5 TRBV7-9 ASSSGAQGPNQPQH
TRBJ2-5 TRBV7-2 ASSLVAEETQY
TRBJ2-7 TRBV7-6 ASSRSQLAGDEQY
TRBJ2-1 TRBV7-2 ASSLFTYNEQF
TRBJ2-1 TRBV24-1 ATSVRGFEQF
TRBJ2-5 TRBV12-3/TRBV12-4 ASSAYPSRGLAEETQY
TRBJ2-5 TRBV5-1 ASSLLAENPETQY
TRBJ2-6 TRBV5-1 ASSRTGDGANVLT
TRBJ2-2 TRBV27 ASRGLADTGELF
TRBJ2-1 TRBV29-1 SVDLRGGEQF
TRBJ2-1 TRBV2 ASARGGSFNEQF
TRBJ2-5 TRBV5-1 ASSLDETQY
TRBJ2-3 TRBV14 ASSLLAGEGDTQY
TRBJ2-1 TRBV3-1 ASSQAVEQF
TRBJ2-4 TRBV4-1 ASSQVTGADIQY
TRBJ1-1 TRBV18 ASSRLDRTEAF
TRBJ2-7 TRBV5-6 ASSLDSGVLWGEQY
TRBJ2-3 TRBV11-1 ASSLVGSDTQY
TRBJ2-3 TRBV20-1 SAGRATGRTDTQY
TRBJ2-1 TRBV11-2 ASSPRYEQF
TRBJ2-5 TRBV28 ASSPGLAGRVFTETQY
TRBJ2-1 TRBV29-1 SVEDAGARDWSYNEQF
TRBJ2-3 TRBV7-8 ASSLTGSTTDTQY
TRBJ2-5 TRBV18 ASSYGQQETQY
TRBJ2-5 TRBV4-3 ASSPHFGEGRETQY
TRBJ2-5 TRBV5-1 ASSLGGKETQY
TRBJ2-1 TRBV11-2 ASSFNRLSYNEQF
TRBJ2-5 TRBV7-9 ASSPRLLLGALQETQY
TRBJ1-1 TRBV6-2/TRBV6-3 ASRDRGANTEAF
TRBJ2-4 TRBV5-1 ASSPKTGVDIQY
TRBJ2-2 TRBV4-2 ASSQGMARGELF
TRBJ2-7 TRBV29-1 SVELAGWYEQY
TRBJ2-7 TRBV18 ASSGIPNYEQY
TRBJ2-1 TRBV4-3 ASSHGTSGYNEQF